The source of this T cell receptor beta chain is a study of blood T cell repertoires in COVID-19. Clones were sequenced by immunoSEQ multiplex PCR, and TCRdb holds only the in-frame ones, with some missing. Of about 370,000 clones in the sample, roughly nine tenths were seen once. V shed 7 bases and J 1 base; nucleotides not matched to a gene: 7. Germline assignment: CDR1 MDHEN and CDR2 SYDVKM. The CDR3 extends over 15 amino acids. This clonotype was sampled from a man aged 18 to 29 who had recovered from COVID-19. Sample: PBMCs or T cells enriched from blood (not recorded which). This chain links TRBV28 with TRBJ2-3, with 8 bases aligning to TRBD1. Written as DNA, the CDR3 is TGTGCCAGCACCCTCCAGGGGGCCGGCACAGATACGCAGTATTTT. This codes for CASTLQGAGTDTQYF.